The entry below describes one T cell receptor beta chain. This clone occurred a few times. Its antigen is still unknown. It has no much larger one-base neighbor in the sample; base qualities were not kept. The entry originates in a study of blood T cell repertoires in COVID-19 (dated by TCRdb to the early 2020s). Background for the entire study: Samples from collaborators originated in the United States, Italy and Spain and spanned both the acute and convalescent phases of COVID-19. The sample metadata nearly always contained a de-identified subject ID, COVID-19 status, age in years and sex. Where available, HLA class I and class II types were obtained from metadata supplied by the sample provider rather than from assay-based typing. The material from the prospective study consisted of cDNA or gDNA derived from T cells, B-cell-depleted T cells, or PBMCs. The repertoires were made available in a free public database intended to serve as a resource for research on the immune response to SARS-CoV-2. The samples were drawn from the first 160 participants of the ongoing ImmuneRACE study and from 950 to 1,500 subjects provided by 6 global collaborators. Deeply sampled blood TCRbeta repertoires from subjects exposed to, actively infected with, or recovered from COVID-19 were included in the dataset.

Each collaborating institution followed its own protocols to collect whole blood in K2EDTA tubes. For TCRbeta analysis, collaborators shipped samples in one of three forms: frozen whole blood, isolated PBMCs, or DNA extracted from either of those sample types. The research as a whole found: How much clinical and demographic metadata was included differed by source and by participant, and the metadata was provided uncurated.

TCRbeta CDR3 regions were amplified from genomic DNA by means of the immunoSEQ Assay, a bias-controlled multiplex PCR. Regarding the original processing steps: Nucleated cell counts per sample were estimated from amplification of reference gene primers within the assay. To quantify the absolute abundance of each unique TCRbeta CDR3 rearrangement, sequence reads were collapsed and filtered. For each sample, productive Simpson clonality was calculated by taking the square root of Simpson's diversity index across productive rearrangements. The table comes from immuneACCESS by way of TCRdb, which keeps in-frame sequences with V and J called. Part of the clones is missing from these tables; in studies checked, under half for an unresolved V gene and the rest for unknown reasons. Clone size and V and J calls were adopted from that table, with D and trimming inferred from the DNA. This sample lists approximately 190,000 clones; roughly four fifths were detected once. About 5.7% of the sample is taken by the ten largest.

The germline V gene (reference sequence) provides CDR1 LGHDT and CDR2 YNNKEL. The CDR3 spans 15 residues, from the cysteine through the phenylalanine. Only the CDR3 DNA is retained, 45 bases long and in frame from the first base. V ends up 4 bases short and J 6 bases short, with an unmatched junction base count of 4. The chain is made from TRBV3-1 (or the pseudogene TRBV3-2) and TRBJ2-1; 12 central bases correspond to TRBD2. Input material: peripheral blood. This TCR was recovered from a woman in her thirties or forties with acute or convalescent COVID-19. The DNA reads as follows: TGTGCCAGCAGCCCTAGCGGGAGGGCGGGCAATGAGCAGTTCTTC. Its translation is CASSPSGRAGNEQFF.